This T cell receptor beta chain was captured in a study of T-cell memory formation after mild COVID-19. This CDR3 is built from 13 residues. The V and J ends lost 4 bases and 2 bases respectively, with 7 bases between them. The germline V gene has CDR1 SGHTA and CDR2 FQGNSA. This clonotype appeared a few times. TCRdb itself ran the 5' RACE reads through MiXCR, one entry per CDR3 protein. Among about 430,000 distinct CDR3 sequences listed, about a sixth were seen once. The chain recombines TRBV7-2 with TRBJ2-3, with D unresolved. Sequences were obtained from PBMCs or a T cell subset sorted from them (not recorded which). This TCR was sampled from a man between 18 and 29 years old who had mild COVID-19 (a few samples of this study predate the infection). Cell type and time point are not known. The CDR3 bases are TGTGCCAGCAGCTACATACACACAGATACGCAGTATTTT. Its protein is CASSYIHTDTQYF.